The present entry profiles one T cell receptor (beta chain) with its context. The data derive from a study of blood T cell repertoires in COVID-19. Study as a whole: Sites in the United States, Italy and Spain provided acute and convalescent COVID-19 samples. PBMCs, B-cell-depleted T cells, or T cells provided the cDNA or gDNA that made up the material.

Trimming at V came to 5 bases and at J to 3 bases, leaving 2 bases not matched to a gene. The germline CDR1 and CDR2 sequences are SGHRS and YFSETQ. The CDR3 has 13 amino acids. Authors' processing steps: For nucleated cells, counts were estimated from reference gene primer amplification. The data were produced by immunoSEQ multiplex PCR, yet TCRdb's version contains in-frame clones alone and is incomplete. V and J calls and clone size come straight from that table; D and trimming were deduced from the DNA. The data hold some 200,000 clones, with around 84% observed a single time. The sequence came from a human donor in a cohort sampled during active COVID-19. This rearrangement joins TRBV5-1 to TRBJ2-7, with 10 bases lining up with TRBD2. The source material was peripheral blood. CDR3 sequence: CASSSGGHYEQYF. CDR3 nucleotides: TGCGCCAGCAGTAGCGGGGGGCACTACGAGCAGTACTTC.